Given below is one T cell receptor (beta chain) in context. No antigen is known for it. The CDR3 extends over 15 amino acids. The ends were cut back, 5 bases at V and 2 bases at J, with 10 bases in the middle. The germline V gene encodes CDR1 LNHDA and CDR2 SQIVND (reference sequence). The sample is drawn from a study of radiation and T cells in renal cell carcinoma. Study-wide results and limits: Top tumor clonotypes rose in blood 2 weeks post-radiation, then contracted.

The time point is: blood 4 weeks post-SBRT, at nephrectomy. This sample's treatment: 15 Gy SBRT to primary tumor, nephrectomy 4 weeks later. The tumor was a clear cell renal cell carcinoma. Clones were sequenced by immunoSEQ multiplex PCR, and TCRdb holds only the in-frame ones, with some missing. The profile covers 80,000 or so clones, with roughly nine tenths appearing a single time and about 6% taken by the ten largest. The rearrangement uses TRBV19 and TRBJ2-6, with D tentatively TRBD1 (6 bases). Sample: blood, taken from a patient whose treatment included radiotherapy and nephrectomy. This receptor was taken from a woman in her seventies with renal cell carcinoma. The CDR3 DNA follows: TGTGCCAGTAGTCCCAGGGGAACTGGGGCCAACGTCCTGACTTTC. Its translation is CASSPRGTGANVLTF. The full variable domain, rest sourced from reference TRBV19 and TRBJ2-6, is DGGITQSPKYLFRKEGQNVTLSCEQNLNHDAMYWYRQDPGQGLRLIYYSQIVNDFQKGDIAEGYSVSREKKESFPLTVTSAQKNPTAFYLCASSPRGTGANVLTFGAGSRLTVL.